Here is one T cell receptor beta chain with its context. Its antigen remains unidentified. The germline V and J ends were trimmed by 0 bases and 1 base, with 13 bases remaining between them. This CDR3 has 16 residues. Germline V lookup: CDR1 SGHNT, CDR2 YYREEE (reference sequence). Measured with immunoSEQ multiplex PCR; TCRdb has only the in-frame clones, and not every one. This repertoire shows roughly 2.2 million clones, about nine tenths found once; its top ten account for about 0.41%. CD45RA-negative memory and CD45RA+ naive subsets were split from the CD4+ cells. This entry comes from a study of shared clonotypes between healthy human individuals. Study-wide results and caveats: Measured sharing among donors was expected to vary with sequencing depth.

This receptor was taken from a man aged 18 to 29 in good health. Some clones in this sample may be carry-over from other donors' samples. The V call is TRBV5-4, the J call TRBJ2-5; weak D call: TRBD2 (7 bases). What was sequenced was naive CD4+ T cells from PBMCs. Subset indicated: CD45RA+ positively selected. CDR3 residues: CASSLVGGGPQETQYF. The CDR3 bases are TGTGCCAGCAGCTTGGTCGGCGGGGGCCCCCAAGAGACCCAGTACTTC.